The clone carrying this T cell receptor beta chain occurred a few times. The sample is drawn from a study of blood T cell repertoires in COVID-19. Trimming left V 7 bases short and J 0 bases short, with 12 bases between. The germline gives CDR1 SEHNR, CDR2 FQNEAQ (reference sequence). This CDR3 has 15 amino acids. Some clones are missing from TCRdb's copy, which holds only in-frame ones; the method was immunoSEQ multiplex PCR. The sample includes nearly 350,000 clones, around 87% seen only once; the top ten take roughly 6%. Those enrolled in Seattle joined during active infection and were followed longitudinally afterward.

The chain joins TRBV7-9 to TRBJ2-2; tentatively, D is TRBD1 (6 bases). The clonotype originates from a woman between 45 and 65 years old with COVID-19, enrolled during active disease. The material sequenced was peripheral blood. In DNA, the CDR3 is TGTGCCAGCATGCAGGGGATATCGAACACCGGGGAGCTGTTTTTT. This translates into CASMQGISNTGELFF.